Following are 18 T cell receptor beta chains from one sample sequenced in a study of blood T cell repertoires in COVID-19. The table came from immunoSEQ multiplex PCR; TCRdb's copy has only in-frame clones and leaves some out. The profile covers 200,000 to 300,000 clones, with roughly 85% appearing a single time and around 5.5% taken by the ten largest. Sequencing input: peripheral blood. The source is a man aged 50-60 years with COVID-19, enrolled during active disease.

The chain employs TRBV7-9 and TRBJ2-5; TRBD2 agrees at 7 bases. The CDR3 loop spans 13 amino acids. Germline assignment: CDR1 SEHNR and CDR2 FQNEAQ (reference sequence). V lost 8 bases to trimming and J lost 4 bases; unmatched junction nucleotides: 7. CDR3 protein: CASSKRGGETQYF. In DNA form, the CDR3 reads TGTGCCAGCTCCAAGCGGGGCGGAGAGACCCAGTACTTC.

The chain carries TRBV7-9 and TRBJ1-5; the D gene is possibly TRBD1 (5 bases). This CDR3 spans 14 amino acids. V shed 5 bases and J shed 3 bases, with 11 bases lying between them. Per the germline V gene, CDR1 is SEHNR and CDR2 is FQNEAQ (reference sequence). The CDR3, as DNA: TGTGCCAGCAGCCCCTCAGGGATCAATCAGCCCCAGCATTTT. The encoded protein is CASSPSGINQPQHF.

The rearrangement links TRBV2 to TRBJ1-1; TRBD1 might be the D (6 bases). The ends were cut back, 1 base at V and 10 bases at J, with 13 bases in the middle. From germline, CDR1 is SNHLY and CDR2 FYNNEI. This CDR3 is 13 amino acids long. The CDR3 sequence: CASSEEDRRGAFF. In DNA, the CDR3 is TGTGCCAGCAGTGAAGAAGACAGGCGTGGAGCTTTCTTT.

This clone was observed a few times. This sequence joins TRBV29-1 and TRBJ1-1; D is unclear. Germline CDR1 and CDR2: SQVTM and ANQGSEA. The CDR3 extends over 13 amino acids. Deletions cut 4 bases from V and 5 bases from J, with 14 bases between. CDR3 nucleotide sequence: TGCAGCGTTGGGCGGGGAAAAGGAACTGAAGCTTTCTTT. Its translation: CSVGRGKGTEAFF. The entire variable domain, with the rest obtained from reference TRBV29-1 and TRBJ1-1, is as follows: SAVISQKPSRDICQRGTSLTIQCQVDSQVTMMFWYRQQPGQSLTLIATANQGSEATYESGFVIDKFPISRPNLTFSTLTVSNMSPEDSSIYLCSVGRGKGTEAFFGQGTRLTVV.

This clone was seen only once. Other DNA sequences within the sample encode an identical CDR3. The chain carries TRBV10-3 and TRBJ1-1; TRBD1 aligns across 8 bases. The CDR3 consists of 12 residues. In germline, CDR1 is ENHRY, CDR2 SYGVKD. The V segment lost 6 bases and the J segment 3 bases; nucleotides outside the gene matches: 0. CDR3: CAIRDRDTEAFF. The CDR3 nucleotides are TGTGCCATCAGGGACAGGGACACTGAAGCTTTCTTT.

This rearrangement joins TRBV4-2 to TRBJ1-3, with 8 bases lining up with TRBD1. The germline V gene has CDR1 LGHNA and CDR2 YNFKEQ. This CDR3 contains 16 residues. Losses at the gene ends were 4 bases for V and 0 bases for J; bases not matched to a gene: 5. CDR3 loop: CASSPRDRTSGNTIYF. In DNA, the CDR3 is TGTGCCAGCAGCCCAAGGGACAGGACCTCTGGAAACACCATATATTTT.

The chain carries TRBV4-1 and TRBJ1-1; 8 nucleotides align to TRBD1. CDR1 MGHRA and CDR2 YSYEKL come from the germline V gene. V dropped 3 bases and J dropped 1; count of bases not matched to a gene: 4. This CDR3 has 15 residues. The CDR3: CASSQFDRGNTEAFF. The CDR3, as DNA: TGCGCCAGCAGCCAGTTTGACAGGGGGAACACTGAAGCTTTCTTT.

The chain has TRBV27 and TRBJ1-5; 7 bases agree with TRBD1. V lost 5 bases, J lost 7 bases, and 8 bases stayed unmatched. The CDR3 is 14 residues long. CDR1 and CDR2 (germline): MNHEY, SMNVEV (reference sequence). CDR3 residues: CASSPGQERQPQHF. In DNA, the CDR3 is TGTGCCAGCAGTCCTGGACAGGAACGCCAGCCCCAGCATTTT.

CDR3 sequence reads: CASSPGTGVEDEQYF. The CDR3, as DNA: TGCGCCAGCAGCCCCGGGACAGGGGTAGAGGACGAGCAGTACTTC. The V gene is TRBV5-1, the J gene TRBJ2-7; 10 nucleotides agree with TRBD1. V dropped 4 bases and J dropped 5; count of bases not matched to a gene: 9. This CDR3 has 15 residues. Germline CDR1 SGHRS, CDR2 YFSETQ.

The CDR3 DNA sequence: TGTGCCAGCAGTGAAAAGGGGGCGGACACCGGGGAGCTGTTTTTT. Protein: CASSEKGADTGELFF. V and J are TRBV2 and TRBJ2-2, with 7 bases matching TRBD1. The CDR3 runs 15 residues. V shed 2 bases, J shed 3 bases, and the junction held 3 bases outside the gene matches. Germline assignment: CDR1 SNHLY and CDR2 FYNNEI.

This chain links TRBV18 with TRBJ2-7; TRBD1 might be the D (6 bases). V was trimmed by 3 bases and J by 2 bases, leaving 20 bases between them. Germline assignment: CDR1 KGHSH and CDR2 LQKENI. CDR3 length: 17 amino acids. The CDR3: CASSPSAGADLPYEQYF. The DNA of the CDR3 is TGTGCCAGCTCACCCAGCGCAGGGGCTGACTTACCCTACGAGCAGTACTTC.

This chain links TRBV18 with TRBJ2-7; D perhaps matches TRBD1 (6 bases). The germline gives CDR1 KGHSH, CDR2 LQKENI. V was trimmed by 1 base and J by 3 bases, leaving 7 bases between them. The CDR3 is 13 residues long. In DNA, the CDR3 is TGTGCCAGCTCACCACTGGGACACTACGAGCAGTACTTC. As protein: CASSPLGHYEQYF.

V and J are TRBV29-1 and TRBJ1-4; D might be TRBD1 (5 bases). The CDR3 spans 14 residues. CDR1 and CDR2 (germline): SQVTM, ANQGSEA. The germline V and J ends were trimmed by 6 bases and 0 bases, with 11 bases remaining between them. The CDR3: CSVLQGATNEKLFF. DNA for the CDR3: TGCAGCGTGCTACAAGGGGCAACTAATGAAAAACTGTTTTTT.

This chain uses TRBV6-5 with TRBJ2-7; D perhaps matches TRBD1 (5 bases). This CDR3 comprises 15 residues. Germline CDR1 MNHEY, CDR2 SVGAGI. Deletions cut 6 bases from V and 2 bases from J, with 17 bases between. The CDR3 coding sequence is TGTGCCAGCAGCCTACCGTCTTCAGGGCCCTACGAGCAGTACTTC. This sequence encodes CASSLPSSGPYEQYF.

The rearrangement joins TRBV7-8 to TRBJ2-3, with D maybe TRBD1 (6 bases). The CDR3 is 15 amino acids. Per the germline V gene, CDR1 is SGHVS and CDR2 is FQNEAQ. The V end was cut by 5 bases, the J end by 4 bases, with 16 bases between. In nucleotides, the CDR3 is TGTGCCAGCAGCCGAGACCAGGGGTCGGCAGATACGCAGTATTTT. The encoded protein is CASSRDQGSADTQYF. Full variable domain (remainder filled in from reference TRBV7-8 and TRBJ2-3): GAGVSQSPRYKVAKRGQDVALRCDPISGHVSLFWYQQALGQGPEFLTYFQNEAQLDKSGLPSDRFFAERPEGSVSTLKIQRTQQEDSAVYLCASSRDQGSADTQYFGPGTRLTVL.

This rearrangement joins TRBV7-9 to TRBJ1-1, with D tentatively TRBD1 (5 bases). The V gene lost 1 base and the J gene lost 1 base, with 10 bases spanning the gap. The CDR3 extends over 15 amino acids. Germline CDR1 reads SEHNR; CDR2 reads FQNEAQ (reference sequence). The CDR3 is CASSLEGEENTEAFF. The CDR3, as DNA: TGTGCCAGCAGCTTAGAAGGGGAGGAGAACACTGAAGCTTTCTTT.

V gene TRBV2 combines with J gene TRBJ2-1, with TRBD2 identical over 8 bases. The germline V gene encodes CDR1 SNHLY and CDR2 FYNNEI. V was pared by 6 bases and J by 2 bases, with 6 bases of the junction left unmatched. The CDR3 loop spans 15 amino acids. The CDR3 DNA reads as TGTGCCAGCAGCACCGGGGGGGCCGCCTACAATGAGCAGTTCTTC. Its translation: CASSTGGAAYNEQFF. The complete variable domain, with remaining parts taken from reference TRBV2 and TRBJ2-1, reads EPEVTQTPSHQVTQMGQEVILRCVPISNHLYFYWYRQILGQKVEFLVSFYNNEISEKSEIFDDQFSVERPDGSNFTLKIRSTKLEDSAMYFCASSTGGAAYNEQFFGPGTRLTVL.

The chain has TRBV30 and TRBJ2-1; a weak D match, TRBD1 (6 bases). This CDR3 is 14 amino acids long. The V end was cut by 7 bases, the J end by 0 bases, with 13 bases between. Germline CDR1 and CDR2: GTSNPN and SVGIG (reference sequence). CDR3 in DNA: TGTGCCTTTTCCCGGGACAACTCCTACAATGAGCAGTTCTTC. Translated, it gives CAFSRDNSYNEQFF.